The present T cell receptor (beta chain) was sequenced within a study of post-analysis software for immune sequencing data. Study information: Included courses were relapsing-remitting and secondary progressive multiple sclerosis; progressive-relapsing multiple sclerosis was also included. Study-level points and caveats: A significant reduction in normalized Chao1 diversity was observed in multiple sclerosis patients versus controls. Controls had lower frequencies than patients of four or five TRBV segments, which included TRBV5-6, TRBV5-1 and TRBV20-1.

TCR beta libraries were prepared from cDNA with unique molecular identifiers. Out of 1 to 10 million T cells, some 480,000 cDNA molecules were generated. TCRdb fed the PCR reads into MiXCR, producing one record per CDR3 protein. The table lists hundreds of thousands of distinct CDR3 sequences, approximately 38% of them singletons, with less than 10% in the top ten. Trimming pared 2 bases from V and 7 bases from J, leaving 6 bases between. This CDR3 has 12 amino acids. Germline values: CDR1 SGHAT, CDR2 FQNNGV. In this sample, this clonotype turned up a few times. The antigen is undetermined. The rearrangement uses TRBV11-2 and TRBJ2-1; D not resolved. The sequence was collected from a girl aged 2-9 years with multiple sclerosis. The sample comprised blood. The CDR3 region has the DNA TGTGCCAGCAGCTTATTGCGGAATGAGCAGTTCTTC. Protein: CASSLLRNEQFF.